This TCR beta chain derives from a study of T cells after yellow fever vaccination. One entry per CDR3 protein, called by TCRdb with MiXCR from the 5' RACE reads. The profile shows hundreds of thousands of distinct CDR3 sequences, under 7.5% of them singletons. The sequences come from PBMCs, collected 5 days after the yellow fever booster vaccination. The clonotype originates from a man younger than 45 who received the YFV17D yellow fever vaccine.

As DNA, the CDR3 is TGCAGTGCTAGAGATCCACTAGCTTCCCTGCATGAGGAGCAGTTCTTC. Translating gives CSARDPLASLHEEQFF. This chain links TRBV20-1 with TRBJ2-1; weak D call: TRBD2 (6 bases). CDR1 is DFQATT and CDR2 is SNEGSKA in the germline V gene (reference sequence). Between the trimmed V and J ends, which lost 0 bases and 10 bases, there was a span of 22 bases. The length of the CDR3 is 16 residues.